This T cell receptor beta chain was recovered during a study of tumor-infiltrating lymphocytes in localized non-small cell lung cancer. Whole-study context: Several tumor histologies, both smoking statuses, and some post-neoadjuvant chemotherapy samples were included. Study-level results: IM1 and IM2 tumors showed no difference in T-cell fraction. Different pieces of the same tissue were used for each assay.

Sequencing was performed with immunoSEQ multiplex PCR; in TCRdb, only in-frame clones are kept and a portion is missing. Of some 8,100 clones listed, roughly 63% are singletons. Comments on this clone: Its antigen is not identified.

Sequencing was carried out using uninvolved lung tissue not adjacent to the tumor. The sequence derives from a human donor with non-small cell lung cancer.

The CDR3 DNA reads TGTGCCAGCAACCTACGGACAGGGAACACTGAAGCTTTCTTT. Protein product: CASNLRTGNTEAFF. This chain links TRBV2 with TRBJ1-1, with 7 bases fitting TRBD1. Germline values: CDR1 SNHLY, CDR2 FYNNEI. V gave up 7 bases and J gave up 1 base; unmatched junction bases: 6. There are 14 residues in the CDR3.